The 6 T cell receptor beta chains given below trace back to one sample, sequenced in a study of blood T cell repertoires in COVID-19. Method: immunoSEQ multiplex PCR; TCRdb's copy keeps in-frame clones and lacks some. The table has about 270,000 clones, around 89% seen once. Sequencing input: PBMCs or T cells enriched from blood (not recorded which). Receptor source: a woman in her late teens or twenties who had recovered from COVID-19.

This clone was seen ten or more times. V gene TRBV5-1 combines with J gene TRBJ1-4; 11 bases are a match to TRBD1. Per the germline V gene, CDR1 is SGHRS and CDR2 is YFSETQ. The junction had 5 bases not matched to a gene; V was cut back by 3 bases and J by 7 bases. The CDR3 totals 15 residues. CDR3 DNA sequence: TGCGCCAGCAGCTGGACAGGGGGCCAAGGTGAAAAACTGTTTTTT. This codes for CASSWTGGQGEKLFF.

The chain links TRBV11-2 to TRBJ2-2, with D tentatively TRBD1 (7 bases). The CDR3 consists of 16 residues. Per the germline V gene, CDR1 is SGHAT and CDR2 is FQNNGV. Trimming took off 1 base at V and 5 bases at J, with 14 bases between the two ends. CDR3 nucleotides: TGTGCCAGCAGCTTAGGCGGCGCAGGGGGGACCGGGGAGCTGTTTTTT. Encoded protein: CASSLGGAGGTGELFF.

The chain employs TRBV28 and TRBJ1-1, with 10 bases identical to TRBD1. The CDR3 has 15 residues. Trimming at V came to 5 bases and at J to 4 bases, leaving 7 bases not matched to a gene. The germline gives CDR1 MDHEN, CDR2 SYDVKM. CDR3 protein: CASSPWDRGGTEAFF. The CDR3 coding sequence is TGTGCCAGCAGTCCCTGGGACAGGGGAGGCACTGAAGCTTTCTTT.

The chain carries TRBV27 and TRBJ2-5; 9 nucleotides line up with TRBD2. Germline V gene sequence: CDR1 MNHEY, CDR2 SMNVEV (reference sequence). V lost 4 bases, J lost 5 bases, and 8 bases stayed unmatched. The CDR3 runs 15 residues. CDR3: CASSSQRGVGETQYF. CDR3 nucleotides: TGTGCCAGCAGTTCTCAGCGGGGGGTGGGGGAGACCCAGTACTTC.

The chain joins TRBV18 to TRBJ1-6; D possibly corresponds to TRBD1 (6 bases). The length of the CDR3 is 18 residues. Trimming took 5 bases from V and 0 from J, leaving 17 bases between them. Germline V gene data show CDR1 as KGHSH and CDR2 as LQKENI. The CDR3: CASSVSPTGDSYNSPLHF. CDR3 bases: TGTGCCAGCTCAGTGAGCCCGACAGGCGACTCCTATAATTCACCCCTCCACTTT.

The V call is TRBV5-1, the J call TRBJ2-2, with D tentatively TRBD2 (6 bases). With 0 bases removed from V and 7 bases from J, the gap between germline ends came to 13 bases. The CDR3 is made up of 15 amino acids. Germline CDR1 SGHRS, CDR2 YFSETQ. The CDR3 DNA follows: TGCGCCAGCAGCTTGGAGGTGACAGCGGGCGGGGAGCTGTTTTTT. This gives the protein CASSLEVTAGGELFF.